This record covers a single T cell receptor (beta chain). Its antigen is unidentified. Trimming pared 6 bases from V and 8 bases from J, leaving 12 bases between. Germline lookup yields CDR1 SGHTS and CDR2 YDEGEE. This CDR3 is built from 12 residues. The data derive from a study of T cell responses to AZD1222 COVID-19 vaccine. The study, taken as a whole, reports: The span of vaccine-associated CD4 TCRs extended across spike, with dominance at 160-218 and 743-854. Repertoires were obtained only post-peak T cell response. The sample set comprised mostly white British donors with more females, and clonal diversity was possibly underestimated.

Measured with immunoSEQ multiplex PCR; TCRdb has only the in-frame clones, and not every one. The sample consists of some 80,000 clones, approximately 90% of them appearing once. This chain joins TRBV5-8 and TRBJ1-5; no clear D. This receptor was obtained from an adult who received the MenACWY meningococcal vaccine as a control. The sequencing here drew on peripheral blood, taken 28 days after the second dose of the MenACWY control vaccine. The CDR3: CASNQRLEPQHF. The CDR3 DNA reads as TGTGCCAGCAATCAGAGACTCGAGCCCCAGCATTTT.